Listed below are T cell receptor beta chains from one sample, sequenced in a study of blood T cell repertoires in COVID-19. Libraries were prepared by immunoSEQ multiplex PCR; TCRdb keeps only in-frame clonotypes and omits some of them. This table has fewer than 450,000 clones, 88% appearing once. The material sequenced was PBMCs or T cells enriched from blood (not recorded which). These receptors came from a woman aged 18-29 years who had recovered from COVID-19. Both conserved end residues are trimmed from each CDR3. The order of the fields is clone size, V gene, CDR3 protein. Size values are once, few and many counts, or a class for expanded clones, and some rows have none.

clone size: -; V gene: TRBV7-2; CDR3 protein: ASSPTGGSYEQY
clone size: once; V gene: TRBV30; CDR3 protein: AWTVGQGISGANVLT
clone size: -; V gene: TRBV12-3/TRBV12-4; CDR3 protein: ASSLNRGYGYT
clone size: -; V gene: TRBV6-5; CDR3 protein: ASVKLGSYEQY
clone size: -; V gene: TRBV18; CDR3 protein: ASSPRARLDYEQY
clone size: -; V gene: TRBV9; CDR3 protein: ASSVLSYNEQF
clone size: -; V gene: TRBV18; CDR3 protein: ASSPITGGGQPEAF
clone size: -; V gene: TRBV7-9; CDR3 protein: ASSLVGQGQQETQY
clone size: once; V gene: TRBV2; CDR3 protein: ASSGDRGGDQPQH
clone size: -; V gene: TRBV7-2; CDR3 protein: ASSLVPGGDYTDTQY
clone size: -; V gene: TRBV18; CDR3 protein: ASSRLTGGREKLF
clone size: -; V gene: TRBV4-2; CDR3 protein: ASSQDMGQGPYGYT
clone size: -; V gene: TRBV11-2; CDR3 protein: ASSLSSHTITSYTEAF
clone size: -; V gene: TRBV29-1; CDR3 protein: SVKTRGDDMNTEAF
clone size: -; V gene: TRBV6-5; CDR3 protein: ASSRQGAGEQY
clone size: -; V gene: TRBV10-3; CDR3 protein: AIEGQGAYEQY
clone size: -; V gene: TRBV3-1/TRBV3-2; CDR3 protein: ASSQPARTSGGGSYNEQF